The TCR beta chain described here comes from a study of control samples from healthy donors and cancer patients. This table comes from immunoSEQ multiplex PCR, and its TCRdb copy is limited to in-frame clones, with some not included. The data hold 75,000 to 90,000 clones, with about nine tenths observed a single time. Sequenced material: blood. This sequence originates from a man over 45 in good health.

The CDR3 is CASSHWTGVGEQYF. Here the CDR3 DNA reads TGTGCCAGCAGCCATTGGACAGGGGTTGGGGAGCAGTACTTC. V and J are TRBV16 and TRBJ2-7, with 9 nucleotides matching TRBD1. Per germline, CDR1 KGHSY and CDR2 FQNENV. The CDR3 runs 14 residues. The V gene end was trimmed by 3 bases and the J gene end by 7 bases; junction bases not matched to a gene: 7.